This is a list of T cell receptor beta chains from one sample in a study of cytomegalovirus exposure and HLA in healthy donors. Repertoires were generated with immunoSEQ multiplex PCR, while TCRdb's copy carries only in-frame clones and drops some. In the table there are about 190,000 clones, 65% to 85% of which are singletons. Sequenced material: PBMCs. These TCRs come from a man in his fifties in good health and CMV-seronegative. Each CDR3 is given with its conserved first and last residue. The D gene is left open where the match is weak. A clone size is listed for some rows: how often the clone was seen (once, few, many), or a class if it is expanded.

d_gene,j_gene,v_gene,abundance,CDR3aa,CDR3nt
NA,TRBJ2-5,TRBV2,NA,CASRSGQETQYF,TGTGCCAGCAGATCGGGACAAGAGACCCAGTACTTC
NA,TRBJ2-5,TRBV5-8,NA,CASRREETQYF,TGTGCCAGCAGGAGGGAAGAGACCCAGTACTTC
NA,TRBJ2-5,TRBV7-2,few,CASRSGETQYF,TGTGCCAGCAGGTCAGGGGAGACCCAGTACTTC
TRBD2,TRBJ2-3,TRBV5-1,NA,CASSLSLAGTDTQYF,TGCGCCAGCAGCTTGAGCCTAGCGGGGACAGATACGCAGTATTTT
TRBD1,TRBJ1-2,TRBV5-1,few,CASSFGPGQGVEGYTF,TGCGCCAGCAGCTTTGGACCGGGACAGGGAGTGGAAGGCTACACCTTC
TRBD1,TRBJ1-1,TRBV29-1,NA,CSVQTGARTEAFF,TGCAGCGTACAGACAGGGGCGAGGACTGAAGCTTTCTTT
NA,TRBJ2-2,TRBV7-2,NA,CASSQGLTTGELFF,TGTGCCAGCAGCCAGGGACTCACGACCGGGGAGCTGTTTTTT
NA,TRBJ2-7,TRBV7-6,NA,CASSLGSEYEQYF,TGTGCCAGCAGCTTGGGTTCGGAGTACGAGCAGTACTTC
NA,TRBJ1-2,TRBV2,NA,CASSETGLSGYTF,TGTGCCAGCAGTGAAACAGGGCTGAGCGGCTACACCTTC
TRBD2,TRBJ2-7,TRBV11-2,once,CASSLERGGVYEQYF,TGTGCCAGCAGCCTAGAACGCGGGGGAGTCTACGAGCAGTACTTC
TRBD1,TRBJ2-1,TRBV15,once,CATSRERPGQGDEQFF,TGTGCCACCAGCAGAGAAAGGCCGGGACAGGGGGATGAGCAGTTCTTC